A selection of T cell receptor beta chains follows, all from one sample in a study of beta chain features in type 1 diabetes. Assay: immunoSEQ multiplex PCR; the TCRdb copy retains only in-frame clones and omits some. The sample shows roughly 260,000 clones, approximately 10% of them seen only once. The sample was naive CD4+ T cells from blood. These receptor sequences come from a man aged 25-45 years with type 1 diabetes. The CDR3 runs from the conserved cysteine through the conserved F or W. The D gene is left open where the match is weak. The size field is filled for only some rows; it gives once, few, many or a size class.

abundance,v_gene,j_gene,d_gene,CDR3nt,CDR3aa
.,TRBV5-1,TRBJ2-5,TRBD2,TGCGCCAGCACTTTAGCGGGACAAGAGACCCAGTACTTC,CASTLAGQETQYF
.,TRBV2,TRBJ1-5,.,TGTGCCAGCAGTGATGTGGTCGGGGACCAGCATTTT,CASSDVVGDQHF
.,TRBV19,TRBJ2-3,.,TGTGCCAGTAGACAGGCCAGCACAGATACGCAGTATTTT,CASRQASTDTQYF
few,TRBV7-9,TRBJ2-1,.,TGTGCCAGCAGCCAGTCGCAGGTCCCCAATGAGCAGTTCTTC,CASSQSQVPNEQFF
.,TRBV7-9,TRBJ1-2,.,TGTGCCAGCAGCTTTGACAGTACCTATGGCTACACCTTC,CASSFDSTYGYTF
.,TRBV7-9,TRBJ2-7,TRBD1,TGTGCCAGCAGCCACTGGGACAGTCTCCTCTACGAGCAGTACTTC,CASSHWDSLLYEQYF
few,TRBV11-2,TRBJ2-7,.,TGTGCCAGCAGCTTACAGGGTGGAATGGCCTACGAGCAGTACTTC,CASSLQGGMAYEQYF
.,TRBV28,TRBJ2-1,.,TGTGCCAGCAGTTTATGGTTGAGGGGGGGTGAGAATGAGCAGTTCTTC,CASSLWLRGGENEQFF
few,TRBV5-6,TRBJ2-2,TRBD2,TGTGCCAGCAGCGCCGCGGGACTAGCGGGGTACACCGGGGAGCTGTTTTTT,CASSAAGLAGYTGELFF
.,TRBV9,TRBJ2-3,TRBD2,TGTGCCAGCAGCGTGGGACTAGGGGCAGATACGCAGTATTTT,CASSVGLGADTQYF
few,TRBV28,TRBJ2-5,TRBD2,TGTGCCAGCAGAGCGGGGAGGGTGGAGACCCAGTACTTC,CASRAGRVETQYF
.,TRBV21-1,TRBJ2-1,.,TGTGCCAGCAGCGCCACGCCCTGCCAGGGGGAAGGCAATGAGCAGTTCTTC,CASSATPCQGEGNEQFF
few,TRBV6-5,TRBJ2-7,.,TGTGCCAGCAGCCAAATTGAATGGGGAGGCGAGCAGTACTTC,CASSQIEWGGEQYF
few,TRBV4-1,TRBJ1-1,.,TGCGCCAGCGTTCGCGGTCCAGCGAACACTGAAGCTTTCTTT,CASVRGPANTEAFF
few,TRBV23-1,TRBJ1-5,.,TGCGCCAGCAGTCAATCGGGTGAAAGGACAGAAATCACAAAGCCCCAGCATTTT,CASSQSGERTEITKPQHF
.,TRBV5-1,TRBJ2-5,.,TGCGCCAGCAGCTTGCGGCTAGATAAGGAGACCCAGTACTTC,CASSLRLDKETQYF
.,TRBV6-5,TRBJ2-7,.,TGTGCCAGCAGTTACGCCGGGACTTTCTACGAGCAGTACTTC,CASSYAGTFYEQYF
few,TRBV23-1,TRBJ1-5,TRBD1,TGCGCCAGCAGTTTAAGACAGGGAACAATCAATCAGCCCCAGCATTTT,CASSLRQGTINQPQHF
few,TRBV28,TRBJ1-2,.,TGTGCCAGCAGCGGGGGGGGAAACTATGGCTACACCTTC,CASSGGGNYGYTF
.,TRBV2,TRBJ1-6,.,TGTGCCAGCAACATGGGGCAGGGTTATTCACCCCTCCACTTT,CASNMGQGYSPLHF
.,TRBV7-9,TRBJ2-2,.,TGTGCCAGCAGCTTAGCCGGGTCCACCGGGGAGCTGTTTTTT,CASSLAGSTGELFF
.,TRBV7-2,TRBJ1-1,.,TGTGCCAGCAGGACCCAGGGTTCGAACACTGAAGCTTTCTTT,CASRTQGSNTEAFF
.,TRBV5-6,TRBJ2-5,.,TGTGCCAGCAGCTTGACGCAGCAAGAGACCCAGTACTTC,CASSLTQQETQYF
.,TRBV28,TRBJ1-6,.,TGTGCCAGCAGGTTAGGAGGGGCGCATTCACCCCTCCACTTT,CASRLGGAHSPLHF
once,TRBV19,TRBJ2-3,.,TGTGCCAGTACCCTTTCTAGGAGAGATACGCAGTATTTT,CASTLSRRDTQYF
few,TRBV6-1,TRBJ2-1,.,.,CASILDRVYNEQFF
once,TRBV6-1,TRBJ2-2,.,TGTGCCATCCGGGGAGTCGCGAACACCGGGGAGCTGTTTTTT,CAIRGVANTGELFF
.,TRBV11-2,TRBJ2-7,TRBD2,TGTGCCAGCAGAAGACTAGCGGGGACGTCGGAGCAGTACTTC,CASRRLAGTSEQYF
.,TRBV20-1,TRBJ2-7,.,TGCAGTGCTTCCATAGAAGAGCAGTACTTC,CSASIEEQYF
.,TRBV7-9,TRBJ2-7,.,TGTGCCAGCAGCTCCTCCCGGCGGGGCTACGAGCAGTACTTC,CASSSSRRGYEQYF
.,TRBV5-4,TRBJ1-2,TRBD1,TGTGCCAGCAGCTTTGGGGTCGGACAGGGAGACTATGGCTACACCTTC,CASSFGVGQGDYGYTF
.,TRBV18,TRBJ2-7,.,TGTGCCAGCTCTTCAGGGGTCAGCTACGAGCAGTACTTC,CASSSGVSYEQYF
.,TRBV4-1,TRBJ2-1,TRBD1,TGCGCCAGCAGCCAACCTACCGGGACAGGGAGCAATGAGCAGTTCTTC,CASSQPTGTGSNEQFF
.,TRBV29-1,TRBJ1-4,TRBD1,TGCAGCATCCGACAGGGAGCAGCGACTAATGAAAAACTGTTTTTT,CSIRQGAATNEKLFF
few,TRBV18,TRBJ2-1,TRBD2,TGTGCCAGCTCACCCCGAGCGGGGGGGGAGGAGTTCTTC,CASSPRAGGEEFF
.,TRBV6-5,TRBJ1-1,.,TGTGCCAGCAGTTTAGAAGGACACTCGAACACTGAAGCTTTCTTT,CASSLEGHSNTEAFF
few,TRBV6-6,TRBJ2-3,.,TGTGCCAGCAGTTACGAGCTTGCGGGGGCCGGGGATACGCAGTATTTT,CASSYELAGAGDTQYF
few,TRBV27,TRBJ1-2,TRBD1,TGTGCCAGCAGTTTACTCGGAACAGGGGGTGGCGGCTACACCTTC,CASSLLGTGGGGYTF
.,TRBV27,TRBJ2-7,.,TGTGCCAGCAGTGTGTCGGGCTACGAGCAGTACTTC,CASSVSGYEQYF
.,TRBV7-6,TRBJ1-1,.,TGTGCCAGCAGCCCACGCATGTACAATGAAGCTTTCTTT,CASSPRMYNEAFF
.,TRBV7-2,TRBJ1-2,TRBD1,TGTGCCAGCAGCTTAGCGGGTGTGGGCCAGGGGGCTTACACCTTC,CASSLAGVGQGAYTF
.,TRBV15,TRBJ2-7,.,TGTGCCACCAGCGTCCGGGACACCCCCTACGAGCAGTACTTC,CATSVRDTPYEQYF
few,TRBV5-4,TRBJ2-5,TRBD2,TGTGCCAGCAGCTATGGGACTAGCGCCGATCAAGAGACCCAGTACTTC,CASSYGTSADQETQYF
few,TRBV9,TRBJ2-2,.,TGTGCCAGCAGCCCAGGGTGGGGGGGCAGGGACACCGGGGAGCTGTTTTTT,CASSPGWGGRDTGELFF
.,TRBV19,TRBJ2-1,TRBD1,TGTGCCAGTAGTATCCCCACAGGGGGGTACTACAATGAGCAGTTCTTC,CASSIPTGGYYNEQFF
.,TRBV4-3,TRBJ1-3,.,TGCGCCAGCAGCTCTCGGACAGCTAACTCTGGAAACACCATATATTTT,CASSSRTANSGNTIYF
few,TRBV5-1,TRBJ2-1,TRBD2,TGCGCCAGCAGCTTGAGCGGGGGGGCCTACAATGAGCAGTTCTTC,CASSLSGGAYNEQFF
few,TRBV7-2,TRBJ1-2,.,TGTGCCAGCAGCTTATATGTCAGGGAAAGTGGCTACACCTTC,CASSLYVRESGYTF
few,TRBV9,TRBJ2-7,TRBD2,TGTGCCCCTGGCTTGGGGACTATCAACTCCTACGAGCAGTACTTC,CAPGLGTINSYEQYF
few,TRBV6-6,TRBJ1-2,TRBD1,TGTGCCAGCAGTTACTCGACAGGGACCCTCCTTTTCTACACCTTC,CASSYSTGTLLFYTF